This is a list of T cell receptor beta chains from one sample in a study of OX40 agonist ivuxolimab in advanced cancers. Sequencing was performed with immunoSEQ multiplex PCR; in TCRdb, only in-frame clones are kept and a portion is missing. The sample contains some 43,000 clones, approximately 83% of which appear only once. Material: CD4+ or CD8+ T cells sorted from blood, obtained in a trial of the OX40 agonist ivuxolimab. All receptors derive from an adult with an advanced solid tumor such as melanoma, head and neck, liver or kidney cancer. Both conserved end residues are part of each CDR3. D genes are given only for firm matches. Size values are once, few and many counts, or a class for expanded clones, and some rows have none.

D gene: TRBD1
V gene: TRBV4-2
J gene: TRBJ1-5
clone size: few
CDR3 protein: CASSQDPGQGDQPQHF
CDR3 DNA: TGTGCCAGCAGCCAAGATCCGGGACAGGGCGATCAGCCCCAGCATTTT

D gene: -
V gene: TRBV23-1
J gene: TRBJ1-4
clone size: -
CDR3 protein: CASKLKLFF
CDR3 DNA: TGCGCCAGCAAACTGAAACTGTTTTTT

D gene: -
V gene: TRBV6-5
J gene: TRBJ2-7
clone size: -
CDR3 protein: CATGGTQVTYEQYF
CDR3 DNA: TGTGCCACCGGGGGCACCCAAGTTACCTACGAGCAGTACTTC

D gene: TRBD1
V gene: TRBV6-5
J gene: TRBJ1-2
clone size: few
CDR3 protein: CASRRTGGANGYTF
CDR3 DNA: TGTGCCAGCAGGCGAACAGGGGGCGCGAATGGCTACACCTTC

D gene: TRBD2
V gene: TRBV27
J gene: TRBJ2-1
clone size: few
CDR3 protein: CASSLWGSGSDEQFF
CDR3 DNA: TGTGCCAGCAGCTTATGGGGTAGCGGGAGTGATGAGCAGTTCTTC

D gene: -
V gene: TRBV7-8
J gene: TRBJ1-2
clone size: -
CDR3 protein: CASSLGGQANYGYTF
CDR3 DNA: TGTGCCAGCAGCTTAGGGGGCCAGGCAAACTATGGCTACACCTTC

D gene: -
V gene: TRBV4-1
J gene: TRBJ1-2
clone size: -
CDR3 protein: CASSQGAPNYGYTF
CDR3 DNA: TGCGCCAGCAGCCAAGGGGCCCCGAACTATGGCTACACCTTC

D gene: -
V gene: TRBV4-1
J gene: TRBJ1-3
clone size: once
CDR3 protein: CASSQDGTGNTIYF
CDR3 DNA: TGCGCCAGCAGCCAAGATGGAACGGGAAACACCATATATTTT

D gene: TRBD2
V gene: TRBV11-2
J gene: TRBJ2-7
clone size: -
CDR3 protein: CASSLVIAGYSYEQYF
CDR3 DNA: TGTGCCAGCAGCTTAGTTATAGCGGGGTACTCCTACGAGCAGTACTTC

D gene: TRBD1
V gene: TRBV5-1
J gene: TRBJ1-3
clone size: once
CDR3 protein: CASSLVPTGVGNTIYF
CDR3 DNA: TGCGCCAGCAGCTTGGTCCCCACAGGGGTCGGAAACACCATATATTTT

D gene: -
V gene: TRBV11-3
J gene: TRBJ2-5
clone size: once
CDR3 protein: CASSLEGDQETQYF
CDR3 DNA: TGTGCCAGCAGCTTAGAGGGGGACCAAGAGACCCAGTACTTC